This TCR beta chain was recorded in a study of cytomegalovirus exposure and HLA in healthy donors. Findings and limits, study-wide: The study carried out a later analysis of TCR beta sequences. It associated roughly 17,000 of them with specific HLA alleles at a false discovery rate of 0.05. Investigators reported more than 150 TCR beta chains as tied to cytomegalovirus. Presence/absence analyses assumed roughly uniform sequencing depth across donors, which may not hold.

Comments on this clone: Its specificity is not known.

The PCR used 60 Vbeta and 13 Jbeta primers. The method was immunoSEQ multiplex PCR; TCRdb's version includes in-frame clones alone and lacks a portion of them. The repertoire holds around 180,000 clones, under 90% seen once, with almost 7% in the top ten. The CDR3 is 18 amino acids. The germline gives CDR1 GTSNPN, CDR2 SVGIG (reference sequence). Losses at the gene ends were 0 bases for V and 0 bases for J; bases not matched to a gene: 8. The chain employs TRBV30 and TRBJ2-6, with 7 bases aligning to TRBD1. The receptor's source is a man aged 25 to 45 in good health and CMV-seropositive. Sequencing input: PBMCs. This chain's CDR3 is CAWSVGGQLFSGANVLTF. The CDR3, as DNA: TGTGCCTGGAGTGTAGGGGGACAGCTATTCTCTGGGGCCAACGTCCTGACTTTC.